This T cell receptor beta chain derives from a study of control samples from healthy donors and cancer patients. The repertoire was sequenced with immunoSEQ multiplex PCR; TCRdb's copy has only in-frame clones and lacks some. The sample shows approximately 150,000 clones, around 90% of them seen only once. This CDR3 contains 13 residues. V was clipped by 3 bases and J by 6 bases, with 12 bases between them. In germline, CDR1 is SNHLY, CDR2 FYNNEI. The sample taken for sequencing was blood. V and J are TRBV2 and TRBJ2-7, with a tentative D call TRBD1 (5 bases). This clonotype was sampled from a man between 18 and 29 years old in good health. The CDR3: CASSDNRGTEQYF. In DNA form, the CDR3 reads TGTGCCAGCAGTGATAATAGGGGTACCGAGCAGTACTTC. Variable domain in full (rest from reference TRBV2 and TRBJ2-7): EPEVTQTPSHQVTQMGQEVILRCVPISNHLYFYWYRQILGQKVEFLVSFYNNEISEKSEIFDDQFSVERPDGSNFTLKIRSTKLEDSAMYFCASSDNRGTEQYFGPGTRLTVT.